A single sample is the source of the 10 T cell receptor beta chains below, sequenced in a study of shared clonotypes between healthy human individuals. TCRdb keeps only in-frame clones here, not all; method: immunoSEQ multiplex PCR. The sample has over 2 million clones, approximately 90% seen once. Sequenced sample: naive CD4+ T cells from PBMCs. Documented subset: CD45RA+ positively selected. The receptors were gathered from a man younger than 30 in good health. Some clones in this sample may be carry-over from other donors' samples.

The chain uses TRBV5-1 and TRBJ2-1, with 12 bases matching TRBD2. This CDR3 region has 15 residues. The V and J ends lost 4 bases and 12 bases, in that order; junction bases with no gene match: 11. Germline V lookup: CDR1 SGHRS, CDR2 YFSETQ. CDR3 region: CASSGPLAGGSGQFF. In nucleotides, the CDR3 is TGCGCCAGCAGCGGACCCCTAGCGGGGGGGAGTGGGCAGTTCTTC.

The chain uses TRBV28 and TRBJ1-4, with D perhaps matching TRBD1 (6 bases). V lost 3 bases and J 7 bases, leaving 18 bases between the germline ends. Germline CDR1 is MDHEN and CDR2 is SYDVKM. This CDR3 comprises 16 residues. The CDR3 spells CASSFGVGGAAEKLFF. The CDR3 region has the DNA TGTGCCAGCAGTTTCGGTGTGGGGGGCGCGGCTGAAAAACTGTTTTTT.

The chain joins TRBV19 to TRBJ2-5, with D perhaps matching TRBD1 (7 bases). This CDR3 comprises 13 residues. With 5 bases removed from V and 5 bases from J, the gap between germline ends came to 12 bases. Germline assignment: CDR1 LNHDA and CDR2 SQIVND (reference sequence). CDR3 protein: CASSLPGGETQYF. CDR3 nucleotides: TGTGCCAGTAGTCTACCAGGGGGGGAGACCCAGTACTTC. Full variable domain (rest looked up from reference TRBV19 and TRBJ2-5): DGGITQSPKYLFRKEGQNVTLSCEQNLNHDAMYWYRQDPGQGLRLIYYSQIVNDFQKGDIAEGYSVSREKKESFPLTVTSAQKNPTAFYLCASSLPGGETQYFGPGTRLLVL.

The chain employs TRBV7-3 and TRBJ2-6; 12 bases are a match to TRBD1. The germline CDR1 and CDR2 sequences are SGHTA and FQGTGA. With V trimmed by 5 bases and J by 0 bases, 8 bases remained unmatched. The CDR3 runs to 19 residues. This CDR3 reads CASSHRGTGGDSGANVLTF. The CDR3 DNA reads TGTGCCAGCAGCCACCGGGGGACAGGGGGCGACTCTGGGGCCAACGTCCTGACTTTC.

The chain combines TRBV10-3 with TRBJ1-6; a possible D gene is TRBD1 (6 bases). Trimming left V 9 bases short and J 5 bases short, with 8 bases between. The CDR3 length is 12 residues. Germline V lookup: CDR1 ENHRY, CDR2 SYGVKD. CDR3 loop: CAIRDNNSPLHF. In DNA, the CDR3 is TGTGCCATTCGGGACAATAATTCACCCCTCCACTTT.

This clone occurred a few times. CDR3 nucleotide sequence: TGTGCCAGCAGAACGGGACAGAATCAGGGCTACACCTTC. Translating it yields CASRTGQNQGYTF. The chain recombines TRBV2 with TRBJ1-2, with TRBD1 matching over 7 bases. With 6 bases clipped from V and 8 bases from J, the junction kept 9 bases outside the gene matches. The germline gives CDR1 SNHLY, CDR2 FYNNEI. This CDR3 contains 13 residues.

The rearrangement uses TRBV28 and TRBJ2-1; no definite D call. Per germline, CDR1 MDHEN and CDR2 SYDVKM. V was pared by 5 bases and J by 2 bases, with 16 bases between. This CDR3 is 16 amino acids long. The chain's CDR3 is CASSRSFLGPYNEQFF. CDR3 DNA sequence: TGTGCCAGCAGTCGATCCTTCCTGGGCCCCTACAATGAGCAGTTCTTC.

This chain links TRBV14 with TRBJ2-7; 7 bases match TRBD2. CDR1 SGHDN and CDR2 FVKESK come from the germline V gene. This CDR3 region has 16 residues. V lost 3 bases and J lost 0; bases outside the gene matches: 8. The CDR3 protein is CASSHGGSKSSYEQYF. DNA of the CDR3: TGTGCCAGCAGCCACGGCGGGAGCAAGAGCTCCTACGAGCAGTACTTC.

This clone was seen just once. This sequence joins TRBV28 and TRBJ1-5; perhaps TRBD1 as D (5 bases). The V end lost 7 bases, the J end lost 7 bases, and 20 bases lay between the germline ends. There are 15 residues in the CDR3. Germline V lookup: CDR1 MDHEN, CDR2 SYDVKM. CDR3 nucleotide sequence: TGTGCCAGCACCCAGGGTGTCAGGGTAGGCCAGCCCCAGCATTTT. It specifies CASTQGVRVGQPQHF.

V gene TRBV19 combines with J gene TRBJ2-5; a weak D match, TRBD1 (5 bases). Germline CDR1 is LNHDA and CDR2 is SQIVND (reference sequence). With 1 base removed from V and 5 bases from J, the gap between germline ends came to 8 bases. The length of the CDR3 is 13 residues. The CDR3 is CASSIAGFETQYF. In DNA form, the CDR3 reads TGTGCCAGTAGTATAGCAGGGTTCGAGACCCAGTACTTC.